This T cell receptor beta chain was recovered during a study of blood T cell repertoires in COVID-19. Overall study context: COVID-19 samples, acute and convalescent, were from the United States, Italy and Spain. Sources were T cells, B-cell-depleted T cells, or PBMCs; the material itself was cDNA or gDNA.

Trimming at V came to 6 bases and at J to 8 bases, leaving 6 bases not matched to a gene. The CDR3 is 12 residues long. Germline V gene sequence: CDR1 MGHRA, CDR2 YSYEKL. Original data processing: Estimation of nucleated cell counts relied on the amplification of reference gene primers. TCRdb's table, derived via immunoSEQ multiplex PCR, lists solely in-frame clones and lacks some. The D gene and trimming were derived from the DNA, and the V and J assignments and clone size from that table. Of 120,000 to 150,000 clones listed, roughly 85% are singletons. This clonotype was sampled from a man aged 55 to 69 with acute or convalescent COVID-19. This sequence joins TRBV4-1 and TRBJ2-5; 7 nucleotides align to TRBD2. The sample was peripheral blood. The CDR3 DNA reads as TGCGCCAGCAGATGGGGGGGTAACACCCAGTACTTC. It encodes CASRWGGNTQYF.